These 28 T cell receptor beta chains share one sample of origin, sequenced in a study of T-cell reconstitution after alpha-beta-depleted transplantation in children. Unique molecular identifiers were incorporated during preparation of the TCRbeta library. TCRdb recomputed calls from the PCR reads with MiXCR, one row per CDR3 protein. The data hold 350,000 to 450,000 distinct CDR3 sequences, with 10% to 15% observed a single time. The sample consisted of PBMCs, taken from the stem cell graft. The receptors here all came from a human donor who donated a stem cell graft to a child with Fanconi anemia.

This clonotype was counted a few times. The V gene is TRBV6-5, the J gene TRBJ2-7; D uncertain. Trimming removed 0 bases at V and 0 bases at J, with 15 bases between. Germline loops: CDR1 MNHEY, CDR2 SVGAGI. The CDR3 is 17 residues long. The CDR3 region has the DNA TGTGCCAGCAGTTACTCTCCCTTGCCCCGTGACTCCTACGAGCAGTACTTC. Translating gives CASSYSPLPRDSYEQYF.

The chain combines TRBV18 with TRBJ1-1; 8 bases agree with TRBD1. The V and J ends lost 1 base and 5 bases, in that order; junction bases with no gene match: 9. The CDR3 consists of 16 residues. The germline V gene has CDR1 KGHSH and CDR2 LQKENI. The CDR3 DNA reads TGTGCCAGCTCACCACGAGGGACAGGAAGACCGACTGAAGCTTTCTTT. Translating it yields CASSPRGTGRPTEAFF.

This clonotype has more than one count but fewer than ten. V gene TRBV7-8 combines with J gene TRBJ2-2; TRBD1 agrees at 7 bases. The CDR3 runs 15 residues. Looked up from germline, CDR1 is SGHVS and CDR2 is FQNEAQ. Trimming at V came to 8 bases and at J to 3 bases, leaving 9 bases not matched to a gene. CDR3 nucleotides: TGTGCCAGCGCTAAACAGGGGTCCGACACCGGGGAGCTGTTTTTT. It is translated as CASAKQGSDTGELFF. Looking up the rest from reference TRBV7-8 and TRBJ2-2 gives the full variable domain: GAGVSQSPRYKVAKRGQDVALRCDPISGHVSLFWYQQALGQGPEFLTYFQNEAQLDKSGLPSDRFFAERPEGSVSTLKIQRTQQEDSAVYLCASAKQGSDTGELFFGEGSRLTVL.

The genes are TRBV6-6 and TRBJ2-7, with a weak D call TRBD2 (5 bases). Germline V gene lookup returns CDR1 MNHNY and CDR2 SVGAGI (reference sequence). The CDR3 length is 12 residues. Trimming stripped 6 bases from V and 4 bases from J, with 10 bases between. The CDR3: CASSVSGYEQYF. CDR3 in DNA: TGTGCCAGCAGCGTCTCGGGGTACGAGCAGTACTTC.

In its sample, this clonotype was seen a few times. The chain recombines TRBV5-1 with TRBJ2-2; perhaps TRBD2 as D (6 bases). Trimming stripped 0 bases from V and 4 bases from J, with 10 bases between. CDR1 is SGHRS and CDR2 is YFSETQ in the germline V gene. CDR3 length: 15 residues. CDR3 protein: CASSLGVGLTGELFF. The CDR3 DNA reads as TGCGCCAGCAGCTTGGGAGTGGGACTCACCGGGGAGCTGTTTTTT. The full variable domain, with the rest looked up from reference TRBV5-1 and TRBJ2-2, is KAGVTQTPRYLIKTRGQQVTLSCSPISGHRSVSWYQQTPGQGLQFLFEYFSETQRNKGNFPGRFSGRQFSNSRSEMNVSTLELGDSALYLCASSLGVGLTGELFFGEGSRLTVL.

The rearrangement links TRBV12-3 or TRBV12-4 to TRBJ2-7; no clear D gene. This CDR3 spans 12 amino acids. The ends were cut back, 7 bases at V and 1 base at J, with 8 bases in the middle. The CDR3 DNA reads TGTGCCAGCAAAGTATCTTCCTACGAGCAGTACTTC. The encoded protein is CASKVSSYEQYF.

The chain joins TRBV20-1 to TRBJ2-3, with 10 bases that match TRBD2. With 1 base clipped from V and 2 bases from J, the junction kept 3 bases outside the gene matches. The CDR3 totals 15 residues. Germline CDR1 reads DFQATT; CDR2 reads SNEGSKA (reference sequence). The CDR3 bases are TGCAGTGCTAGAGTGGGGACTAGCGACACAGATACGCAGTATTTT. It translates to CSARVGTSDTDTQYF.

This clonotype has only a few counts. The chain employs TRBV5-1 and TRBJ1-3; tentative D call: TRBD1 (5 bases). The CDR3 spans 16 residues. Germline CDR1 and CDR2: SGHRS and YFSETQ. The ends were cut back, 3 bases at V and 1 base at J, with 14 bases in the middle. The CDR3 DNA sequence: TGCGCCAGCAGCTCCGCTCTACGACAGTCTGGAAACACCATATATTTT. Translation gives CASSSALRQSGNTIYF.

A few counts support this clonotype. The V and J genes are TRBV20-1 and TRBJ1-4; possibly TRBD1 for D (5 bases). The germline CDR1 and CDR2 sequences are DFQATT and SNEGSKA (reference sequence). Trimming removed 5 bases from V and 8 bases from J, with 18 bases in between. This CDR3 region has 14 residues. CDR3 region: CSAGSGPEGEKLFF. The CDR3 DNA sequence: TGCAGTGCTGGATCCGGTCCCGAGGGGGAAAAACTGTTTTTT.

This clonotype came up a few times. The chain links TRBV12-3 or TRBV12-4 to TRBJ2-2; D may correspond to TRBD1 or TRBD2 (5 bases each). Between the trimmed V and J ends, which lost 8 bases and 4 bases, there was a span of 14 bases. The CDR3 is 14 amino acids. The CDR3 protein is CASGRGGGTGELFF. CDR3 bases: TGTGCCAGCGGTAGAGGTGGGGGCACCGGGGAGCTGTTTTTT.

This clonotype was seen more than once but under ten times. This chain joins TRBV5-1 and TRBJ2-2, with D possibly matching TRBD1 (5 bases). CDR1 SGHRS and CDR2 YFSETQ come from the germline V gene. The CDR3 sequence is 15 residues long. Trimming stripped 1 base from V and 4 bases from J, with 11 bases between. Here the CDR3 reads CASSLTGVPTGELFF. As DNA, the CDR3 is TGCGCCAGCAGCTTGACAGGTGTGCCCACCGGGGAGCTGTTTTTT.

Only a few counts were recorded for this clonotype. The rearrangement uses TRBV7-9 and TRBJ1-3; D not resolved. The CDR3 totals 16 residues. The germline CDR1 and CDR2 sequences are SEHNR and FQNEAQ (reference sequence). V gave up 1 base and J gave up 0 bases, with 10 bases separating them. For the CDR3, the DNA is TGTGCCAGCAGCTTAGGTGGCCCGAGCTCTGGAAACACCATATATTTT. Amino acids: CASSLGGPSSGNTIYF.

This clonotype was observed a handful of times. The chain combines TRBV29-1 with TRBJ2-3; TRBD1 agrees at 10 bases. CDR3 length equals 14 residues. Trimming cost V 7 bases and J 3 bases; bases outside gene matches: 7. The germline gives CDR1 SQVTM, CDR2 ANQGSEA. The CDR3 bases are TGCAGCGGATGTCGGGACAGGGGAACAGATACGCAGTATTTT. Its translation is CSGCRDRGTDTQYF.

This clonotype has more than one count but fewer than ten. This sequence joins TRBV7-8 and TRBJ1-2; D gene unclear. Per the germline V gene, CDR1 is SGHVS and CDR2 is FQNEAQ. The CDR3 length is 15 residues. The V and J ends lost 5 bases and 8 bases respectively, with 21 bases between them. The CDR3 is CASSASRSGSQGYTF. Written as DNA, the CDR3 is TGTGCCAGCAGCGCCTCCAGGTCCGGCTCCCAGGGCTACACCTTC.

Concerning this clonotype itself: A clone one base away is much larger, so this may be a read error. This chain links TRBV6-1 with TRBJ1-1, with D possibly TRBD1 on 6 matching bases. CDR1 is MNHNS and CDR2 is SASEGT in the germline V gene. CDR3 length equals 15 residues. The V and J ends lost 4 bases and 5 bases respectively, with 17 bases between them. The DNA of the CDR3 is TGTGCCAGCAGTGCGGGCTGGGGGGCTGTGACTGAAGCTTTCTTT. It yields the protein CASSAGWGAVTEAFF.

This chain uses TRBV29-1 with TRBJ1-1; D is possibly TRBD1 (5 bases). V was clipped by 6 bases and J by 0 bases, with 11 bases between them. Germline V gives CDR1 SQVTM, CDR2 ANQGSEA. CDR3 length equals 13 residues. The CDR3 coding sequence is TGCAGCGTGCAGACAGACATGAACACTGAAGCTTTCTTT. Its protein product is CSVQTDMNTEAFF. The full variable domain, rest sourced from reference TRBV29-1 and TRBJ1-1, is SAVISQKPSRDICQRGTSLTIQCQVDSQVTMMFWYRQQPGQSLTLIATANQGSEATYESGFVIDKFPISRPNLTFSTLTVSNMSPEDSSIYLCSVQTDMNTEAFFGQGTRLTVV.

This clonotype was observed a few times. The chain is built from TRBV3-1 and TRBJ1-1; D gene uncertain. The V and J ends lost 8 bases and 3 bases respectively, with 10 bases between them. The length of the CDR3 is 12 residues. Germline CDR1 and CDR2: LGHDT and YNNKEL (reference sequence). CDR3 DNA sequence: TGTGCCAGCGGGCGGGATTACACTGAAGCTTTCTTT. Amino acids: CASGRDYTEAFF. Filled out from reference TRBV3-1 and TRBJ1-1, the complete variable domain reads DTAVSQTPKYLVTQMGNDKSIKCEQNLGHDTMYWYKQDSKKFLKIMFSYNNKELIINETVPNRFSPKSPDKAHLNLHINSLELGDSAVYFCASGRDYTEAFFGQGTRLTVV.

This clonotype was recorded many times. The genes are TRBV29-1 and TRBJ2-6, with D possibly called TRBD1 or TRBD2 (6 bases each). CDR1 SQVTM and CDR2 ANQGSEA come from the germline V gene. This CDR3 has 12 amino acids. Trimming took 0 bases from V and 12 from J, leaving 9 bases between them. The CDR3, as DNA: TGCAGCGTTGAAGAGGGGGGCGGCGTCCTGACTTTC. It codes for CSVEEGGGVLTF. Full variable domain (outside the CDR3, taken from reference TRBV29-1 and TRBJ2-6): SAVISQKPSRDICQRGTSLTIQCQVDSQVTMMFWYRQQPGQSLTLIATANQGSEATYESGFVIDKFPISRPNLTFSTLTVSNMSPEDSSIYLCSVEEGGGVLTFGAGSRLTVL.

The sample holds a few counts of this clonotype. V gene TRBV7-9 combines with J gene TRBJ1-1, with 9 bases that match TRBD1. This CDR3 has 12 residues. From germline, CDR1 is SEHNR and CDR2 FQNEAQ (reference sequence). V trimming: 8 bases; J trimming: 10 bases; junction bases outside the gene matches: 8. The CDR3: CASGTGNRVAFF. The CDR3 DNA reads TGTGCCAGCGGGACAGGGAATCGGGTAGCTTTCTTT.

This clonotype was picked up a small number of times. This sequence joins TRBV6-5 and TRBJ1-1, with no clear D. Deletions cut 0 bases from V and 5 bases from J, with 7 bases between. Germline CDR1 is MNHEY and CDR2 is SVGAGI. The CDR3 consists of 13 residues. The CDR3 DNA follows: TGTGCCAGCAGTTACTCGACGAGGACTGAAGCTTTCTTT. It codes for CASSYSTRTEAFF.

This clonotype was seen only a few times. The V gene is TRBV3-1, the J gene TRBJ2-5; 9 positions agree with TRBD1. The V gene's germline CDR1 is LGHDT and CDR2 YNNKEL (reference sequence). The CDR3 sequence is 15 residues long. V lost 3 bases and J lost 4; bases outside the gene matches: 6. CDR3 sequence (DNA): TGTGCCAGCAGCCAGGGACAGGGAGAAGTAGAGACCCAGTACTTC. Its protein product is CASSQGQGEVETQYF.

The DNA of the CDR3 is TGCAGTGCTAGATTCTACAGGGGGCGGGAGGGGAGTAGCACAGATACGCAGTATTTT. Translated, it gives CSARFYRGREGSSTDTQYF. The chain couples TRBV20-1 to TRBJ2-3, with D perhaps matching TRBD1 or TRBD2 (9 bases each). The CDR3 contains 19 residues. The V end lost 2 bases, the J end lost 0 bases, and 24 bases lay between the germline ends. Germline loops: CDR1 DFQATT, CDR2 SNEGSKA (reference sequence).

There are a few counts of this clonotype. The chain recombines TRBV6-2 or TRBV6-3 with TRBJ1-1; 7 bases agree with TRBD1. The CDR3 runs 15 residues. Germline values: CDR1 MNHEY, CDR2 SVGEGT. With 6 bases clipped from V and 5 bases from J, the junction kept 12 bases outside the gene matches. In nucleotides, the CDR3 is TGTGCCAGCAGATTCCGAGGGGGCGCGGGGACTGAAGCTTTCTTT. Encoded protein: CASRFRGGAGTEAFF.

In its sample, this clonotype was seen many times. The rearrangement uses TRBV25-1 and TRBJ1-2; D ambiguous. This CDR3 spans 13 amino acids. The germline V gene encodes CDR1 MGHDK and CDR2 SYGVNS. Deletions cut 5 bases from V and 2 bases from J, with 9 bases between. In DNA form, the CDR3 reads TGTGCCAGCAGTAAAGGCCGAAACTATGGCTACACCTTC. It encodes CASSKGRNYGYTF.

There are many counts of this clonotype. V is TRBV2 and J is TRBJ2-1, with D maybe TRBD1 (5 bases). Trimming stripped 5 bases from V and 2 bases from J, with 10 bases between. CDR1 is SNHLY and CDR2 is FYNNEI in the germline V gene. This CDR3 is 14 amino acids long. The CDR3 spells CASSSRVTYNEQFF. The DNA of the CDR3 is TGTGCCAGCAGTTCCAGGGTTACCTACAATGAGCAGTTCTTC.

The table lists this clonotype with a few counts. The rearrangement links TRBV11-2 to TRBJ1-1, with D possibly matching TRBD1 (5 bases). CDR3 length: 12 residues. V dropped 3 bases and J dropped 10 bases, with 12 bases sitting between them. Germline assignment: CDR1 SGHAT and CDR2 FQNNGV. This CDR3 reads CASSLGREGAFF. The CDR3 DNA reads TGTGCCAGCAGCTTGGGCAGGGAAGGAGCTTTCTTT.

This clonotype was seen many times. The chain combines TRBV7-9 with TRBJ1-4, with D maybe TRBD1 (5 bases). The CDR3 runs to 15 residues. The germline V gene has CDR1 SEHNR and CDR2 FQNEAQ (reference sequence). V was pared by 4 bases and J by 8 bases, with 17 bases between. The CDR3 region is CASSSSGAEDEKLFF. Written as DNA, the CDR3 is TGTGCCAGCAGCTCAAGTGGGGCTGAGGACGAAAAACTGTTTTTT.

This clonotype was observed a handful of times. The chain combines TRBV27 with TRBJ2-5; D is uncertain. CDR3 length equals 17 residues. The V end was cut by 6 bases, the J end by 1 base, with 21 bases between. Germline V gene data show CDR1 as MNHEY and CDR2 as SMNVEV (reference sequence). The CDR3 protein is CASSPQGARRSQETQYF. In nucleotides, the CDR3 is TGTGCCAGCAGCCCTCAAGGAGCTCGACGGTCCCAAGAGACCCAGTACTTC.